The 27 T cell receptor beta chains below were found in one sample sequenced in a study of T-cell reconstitution after alpha-beta-depleted transplantation in children. Library preparation (for TCRbeta) was performed with unique molecular identifiers. In TCRdb, the PCR reads were re-called with MiXCR into one record per CDR3 protein. The sample consists of approximately 97,000 distinct CDR3 sequences, roughly 7.2% of them appearing once. Sequenced material: PBMCs, taken before TCRalphabeta/CD19-depleted stem cell transplant. These receptors all come from a boy younger than 10 with acute lymphoblastic leukemia, due to receive a stem cell transplant.

This clonotype has a count of ten or more. The V and J genes are TRBV6-5 and TRBJ2-5; 7 bases are shared with TRBD2. The CDR3 spans 14 residues. V trimming: 2 bases; J trimming: 4 bases; junction bases outside the gene matches: 4. From germline, CDR1 is MNHEY and CDR2 SVGAGI. CDR3 sequence: CASSYVTSRETQYF. The CDR3 DNA reads as TGTGCCAGCAGTTACGTGACTAGCCGAGAGACCCAGTACTTC.

This clonotype occurred many times. The rearrangement links TRBV6-5 to TRBJ1-1, with TRBD1 as a possible D gene (5 bases). Germline V lookup: CDR1 MNHEY, CDR2 SVGAGI. The CDR3 length is 16 residues. Trimming cost V 2 bases and J 5 bases, with 18 bases left between them. CDR3: CASSYGGVRGETEAFF. The CDR3, as DNA: TGTGCCAGCAGTTACGGGGGGGTTCGAGGGGAAACTGAAGCTTTCTTT.

This clonotype has ten or more counts. V and J are TRBV27 and TRBJ1-3; tentatively, D is TRBD1 (6 bases). From germline, CDR1 is MNHEY and CDR2 SMNVEV (reference sequence). The V end was cut by 6 bases, the J end by 2 bases, with 17 bases between. The CDR3 totals 16 residues. This CDR3 reads CASSPLDQGTGNTIYF. The CDR3, as DNA: TGTGCCAGCAGCCCCCTTGACCAGGGGACTGGAAACACCATATATTTT.

CDR3 DNA: TGTGCCAGCAGCCGACAGGGAAACACCTTC. Translation gives CASSRQGNTF. The V call is TRBV3-1, the J call TRBJ1-2; 7 bases agree with TRBD1. Germline CDR1 reads LGHDT; CDR2 reads YNNKEL (reference sequence). This CDR3 is built from 10 residues. V gave up 4 bases and J gave up 12 bases; unmatched junction bases: 2. The full variable domain, rest sourced from reference TRBV3-1 and TRBJ1-2, is DTAVSQTPKYLVTQMGNDKSIKCEQNLGHDTMYWYKQDSKKFLKIMFSYNNKELIINETVPNRFSPKSPDKAHLNLHINSLELGDSAVYFCASSRQGNTFGSGTRLTVV.

This chain connects TRBV3-1 to TRBJ2-1; D not certain. This CDR3 is 13 amino acids long. V gave up 1 base and J gave up 6 bases, with 7 bases separating them. From germline, CDR1 is LGHDT and CDR2 YNNKEL (reference sequence). The CDR3, as DNA: TGTGCCAGCAGCCAAGGGCACCCCAATGAGCAGTTCTTC. Translating it yields CASSQGHPNEQFF.

This clonotype appeared many times. The V gene is TRBV4-3, the J gene TRBJ2-1, with 8 nucleotides matching TRBD2. V lost 0 bases and J lost 3; bases outside the gene matches: 13. Germline V CDR1 and CDR2: LGHNA, YSLEER. The CDR3 spans 19 residues. CDR3 coding DNA: TGCGCCAGCAGCCAAGACCCAGGTGTTAGCGGGGCGCTCTACAATGAGCAGTTCTTC. Translation gives CASSQDPGVSGALYNEQFF.

This clonotype was seen ten or more times. The chain employs TRBV4-1 and TRBJ1-4, with D perhaps TRBD1 (5 bases). Deletions cut 1 base from V and 8 bases from J, with 11 bases between. The CDR3 extends over 14 amino acids. Germline CDR1 reads MGHRA; CDR2 reads YSYEKL. CDR3 protein: CASSQAGSGEKLFF. CDR3 sequence (DNA): TGCGCCAGCAGCCAAGCAGGGTCCGGCGAAAAACTGTTTTTT.

This clonotype showed up just a few times. This chain links TRBV2 with TRBJ2-7; 10 bases align to TRBD1. Germline V gene data show CDR1 as SNHLY and CDR2 as FYNNEI. This CDR3 spans 14 amino acids. The ends lost 5 bases at V and 3 bases at J; junction bases unmatched: 4. The CDR3 DNA reads TGTGCCAGCAGTCAGACAGGGGGCATCTACGAGCAGTACTTC. It codes for CASSQTGGIYEQYF.

This clonotype was observed at least ten times. This sequence joins TRBV5-1 and TRBJ1-6, with unresolved D. The germline V gene encodes CDR1 SGHRS and CDR2 YFSETQ. V was cut by 4 bases and J by 9 bases, with 20 bases left in between. This CDR3 has 16 residues. CDR3 coding DNA: TGCGCCAGCAGCCTCCGATACGGGGAGGGTGGTTCACCCCTCCACTTT. Protein: CASSLRYGEGGSPLHF.

This clonotype was recorded at least ten times. The V and J genes are TRBV7-9 and TRBJ1-1, with D tentatively TRBD1 (5 bases). This CDR3 has 14 amino acids. V was trimmed by 5 bases and J by 2 bases, leaving 12 bases between them. The germline V gene has CDR1 SEHNR and CDR2 FQNEAQ (reference sequence). The CDR3 sequence: CASSLSGRNTEAFF. For the CDR3, the DNA is TGTGCCAGCAGCCTCTCGGGGCGAAACACTGAAGCTTTCTTT.

This clonotype has more than one count but fewer than ten. The CDR3 carries no conserved terminal phenylalanine or tryptophan, so it likely arises from a read error. The gene calls are TRBV4-1 and TRBJ2-7, with 10 bases matching TRBD1. This CDR3 spans 17 amino acids. Unmatched junction bases numbered 8, after V lost 0 bases and J lost 3 bases. CDR1 is MGHRA, CDR2 YSYEKL, per germline. The CDR3 bases are TGCGCCAGCAGCCAAGACAGCGAGCGGACAGGGGGCTACGAGCAGTACTGC. It specifies CASSQDSERTGGYEQYC.

This clonotype has ten or more counts. This sequence joins TRBV7-3 and TRBJ2-1, with 11 bases matching TRBD1. From germline, CDR1 is SGHTA and CDR2 FQGTGA. Losses at the gene ends were 4 bases for V and 3 bases for J; bases not matched to a gene: 5. The CDR3 contains 16 residues. CDR3 in DNA: TGTGCCAGCAGCTCACTCGGGACAGGGGGCTACAATGAGCAGTTCTTC. Its protein product is CASSSLGTGGYNEQFF.

The J gene is TRBJ2-7, the V gene TRBV29-1; possibly TRBD2 for D (5 bases). The V and J ends lost 6 bases and 9 bases respectively, with 21 bases between them. Germline CDR1 SQVTM, CDR2 ANQGSEA. The CDR3 spans 13 residues. The CDR3 sequence is CSVAEPLGRLQYF. The CDR3 DNA follows: TGCAGCGTAGCGGAGCCCCTAGGACGGTTGCAGTACTTC.

A word on this clonotype: The junction departs from the called germline gene at one end, perhaps through a read error. V and J are TRBV7-7 and TRBJ2-5, with D tentatively TRBD1 or TRBD2 (6 bases each). The CDR3 contains 15 residues. The germline V gene encodes CDR1 SSHAT and CDR2 FNYEAQ (reference sequence). CDR3: CASSLGGSGQETQYF. The CDR3 DNA sequence: TGTGCTAGCAGCTTAGGGGGTAGCGGCCAAGAGACCCAGTACTTC. Full variable domain (missing parts from reference TRBV7-7 and TRBJ2-5): GAGVSQSPRYKVTKRGQDVTLRCDPISSHATLYWYQQALGQGPEFLTYFNYEAQPDKSGLPSDRFSAERPEGSISTLTIQRTEQRDSAMYRCASSLGGSGQETQYFGPGTRLLVL.

There are many counts of this clonotype. The chain joins TRBV7-9 to TRBJ2-7, with D perhaps TRBD2 (6 bases). The germline V gene has CDR1 SEHNR and CDR2 FQNEAQ (reference sequence). Trimming left V 1 base short and J 7 bases short, with 14 bases between. This CDR3 comprises 14 residues. The CDR3 sequence: CASSLGRTKAEQYF. The CDR3, as DNA: TGTGCCAGCAGCTTAGGACGGACTAAGGCGGAGCAGTACTTC. The variable domain in full, with the rest retrieved from reference TRBV7-9 and TRBJ2-7, is DTGVSQNPRHKITKRGQNVTFRCDPISEHNRLYWYRQTLGQGPEFLTYFQNEAQLEKSRLLSDRFSAERPKGSFSTLEIQRTEQGDSAMYLCASSLGRTKAEQYFGPGTRLTVT.

The V and J genes are TRBV12-3 or TRBV12-4 and TRBJ1-4; 7 nucleotides match TRBD1. The CDR3 is made up of 14 amino acids. With V trimmed by 5 bases and J by 8 bases, 8 bases remained unmatched. As DNA, the CDR3 is TGTGCCAGCAGTCTCCGGGACAGCCTGGAAAAACTGTTTTTT. As protein: CASSLRDSLEKLFF.

This clonotype was seen only a few times. The rearrangement uses TRBV18 and TRBJ2-6, with D uncertain. CDR3 length: 19 residues. The germline V and J ends were trimmed by 2 bases and 0 bases, with 17 bases remaining between them. From germline, CDR1 is KGHSH and CDR2 LQKENI. The CDR3 loop reads CASSPSSSGESSGANVLTF. The CDR3 DNA follows: TGTGCCAGCTCACCATCAAGCTCGGGTGAGAGCTCTGGGGCCAACGTCCTGACTTTC.

This clonotype was seen a handful of times. This rearrangement joins TRBV4-1 to TRBJ1-5; no clear D. The germline V gene has CDR1 MGHRA and CDR2 YSYEKL. This CDR3 has 15 residues. Between the trimmed V and J ends, which lost 0 bases and 4 bases, there was a span of 10 bases. This CDR3 is CASSQDASSNQPQHF. The CDR3 coding sequence is TGCGCCAGCAGCCAAGATGCCAGTTCGAATCAGCCCCAGCATTTT.

The sample holds many counts of this clonotype. V is TRBV20-1 and J is TRBJ2-1, with 8 positions matching TRBD2. This CDR3 comprises 14 residues. V shed 5 bases and J 6 bases; nucleotides not matched to a gene: 9. The germline V gene has CDR1 DFQATT and CDR2 SNEGSKA (reference sequence). For the CDR3, the DNA is TGCAGTGCTGCCCGTGGTAGCGGGGTCAATGAGCAGTTCTTC. Translated, it gives CSAARGSGVNEQFF.

This clonotype was recorded many times. The chain has TRBV25-1 and TRBJ1-4; possible D gene TRBD1, 6 bases. CDR3 size: 15 residues. CDR1 and CDR2 (germline): MGHDK, SYGVNS. V gave up 4 bases and J gave up 4 bases, with 13 bases separating them. The CDR3 here is CASSGKDRFNEKLFF. Here the CDR3 DNA reads TGTGCCAGCAGTGGGAAAGACAGGTTTAATGAAAAACTGTTTTTT.

This clonotype was seen a handful of times. The rearrangement joins TRBV7-2 to TRBJ2-3, with 9 bases aligning to TRBD2. This CDR3 has 16 residues. Trimming removed 1 base from V and 1 base from J; junction bases left unmatched: 3. The germline V gene has CDR1 SGHTA and CDR2 FQGNSA. For the CDR3, the DNA is TGTGCCAGCAGCTTAGAGGCTAGCGGGGGCACAGATACGCAGTATTTT. As protein: CASSLEASGGTDTQYF.

This clonotype was observed a few times. The rearrangement links TRBV11-2 to TRBJ2-1; D not certain. The V gene lost 1 base and the J gene lost 0 bases, with 10 bases spanning the gap. This CDR3 has 16 residues. The V gene's germline CDR1 is SGHAT and CDR2 FQNNGV. The DNA for the CDR3 is TGTGCCAGCAGCTTAGGAACGGGTGGCTCCTACAATGAGCAGTTCTTC. Its protein is CASSLGTGGSYNEQFF.

This clonotype was counted a few times. The rearrangement links TRBV10-3 to TRBJ1-1; the match to TRBD1 covers 7 bases. Germline assignment: CDR1 ENHRY and CDR2 SYGVKD. V shed 11 bases, J shed 1 base, and the junction held 13 bases outside the gene matches. The CDR3 contains 15 residues. The CDR3 DNA reads TGTGCCGGCGAGCGTAAACAGGGGAGGAACACTGAAGCTTTCTTT. This translates into CAGERKQGRNTEAFF.

This clonotype was seen ten or more times. The chain has TRBV7-9 and TRBJ1-5, with TRBD1 matching over 11 bases. Germline CDR1 is SEHNR and CDR2 is FQNEAQ (reference sequence). The CDR3 contains 17 residues. V was pared by 3 bases and J by 3 bases, with 7 bases of the junction left unmatched. CDR3 nucleotides: TGTGCCAGCAGCTTGGACAGGGGGCATGAGGACAATCAGCCCCAGCATTTT. Protein: CASSLDRGHEDNQPQHF.

The chain joins TRBV27 to TRBJ2-7; 7 positions match TRBD2. V trimming: 0 bases; J trimming: 6 bases; junction bases outside the gene matches: 2. Germline assignment: CDR1 MNHEY and CDR2 SMNVEV (reference sequence). The CDR3 is made up of 13 amino acids. The CDR3 sequence is CASSLSGGTEQYF. The CDR3 nucleotides are TGTGCCAGCAGTTTATCGGGAGGGACCGAGCAGTACTTC.

Note on this clonotype: A much bigger clone sits one base away, suggesting this may be a read error. The gene calls are TRBV3-1 and TRBJ2-3; 9 bases fit TRBD1. This CDR3 comprises 17 residues. Germline assignment: CDR1 LGHDT and CDR2 YNNKEL (reference sequence). CDR3 protein: CATSQDLGDRAQDTQYF. CDR3 sequence (DNA): TGTGCCACCAGCCAAGATCTTGGGGACAGGGCGCAAGATACGCAGTATTTT.

At least ten counts were recorded for this clonotype. The J gene is TRBJ2-7, the V gene TRBV28; the D gene is possibly TRBD2 (6 bases). CDR1 and CDR2 from the germline V gene are MDHEN and SYDVKM. The CDR3 totals 16 residues. V gave up 2 bases and J gave up 2 bases, with 16 bases separating them. The CDR3 DNA reads TGTGCCAGCAGTTTACCCCCTGGCAGCGGGCCCTACGAGCAGTACTTC. Encoded protein: CASSLPPGSGPYEQYF.